This T cell receptor (beta chain) was captured by sequencing in a study of cytomegalovirus exposure and HLA in healthy donors. Vbeta (60) and Jbeta (13) primers were used in the PCR. The method was immunoSEQ multiplex PCR; TCRdb's version includes in-frame clones alone and lacks a portion of them. The table includes just over 200,000 clones, around 83% detected once. The material sequenced was PBMCs. The TCR comes from a woman aged 40-49 years in good health and CMV-seronegative.

The CDR3 DNA reads TGTGCCTGGAGTCCCCGGGGTAATAATTCACCCCTCCACTTT. It translates to CAWSPRGNNSPLHF. The rearrangement joins TRBV30 to TRBJ1-6; D call uncertain. The germline V and J ends were trimmed by 2 bases and 5 bases, with 10 bases remaining between them. The CDR3 spans 14 residues. Germline assignment: CDR1 GTSNPN and CDR2 SVGIG (reference sequence). Variable domain in full (rest from reference TRBV30 and TRBJ1-6): SQTIHQWPATLVQPVGSPLSLECTVEGTSNPNLYWYRQAAGRGLQLLFYSVGIGQISSEVPQNLSASRPQDRQFILSSKKLLLSDSGFYLCAWSPRGNNSPLHFGNGTRLTVT.